The 30 T cell receptor beta chains listed next were all sequenced from one sample in a study of blood T cell repertoires in COVID-19. Here immunoSEQ multiplex PCR was the method, and the copy in TCRdb shows in-frame clones only, minus some. In the table there are under 95,000 clones, almost 85% of which are singletons. The sequenced sample consisted of peripheral blood. The receptors originated from a man between 45 and 60 years old with COVID-19, enrolled during active disease.

This sequence joins TRBV10-3 and TRBJ1-6, with TRBD1 matching over 9 bases. The CDR3 runs to 14 residues. Germline trimming cut 6 bases from V and 10 bases from J; bases unmatched to any gene: 7. Germline CDR1 ENHRY, CDR2 SYGVKD. The CDR3 here is CAISRDREGSPLHF. CDR3 nucleotides: TGTGCCATCAGCCGGGACAGGGAAGGGTCACCCCTCCACTTT.

The chain employs TRBV10-3 and TRBJ1-6, with 7 nucleotides matching TRBD1. V lost 10 bases and J lost 5; bases outside the gene matches: 8. Germline V CDR1 and CDR2: ENHRY, SYGVKD. The CDR3 totals 14 residues. CDR3 DNA sequence: TGTGCCACCGAGCGAGACAGGGATAATTCACCCCTCCACTTT. Translated: CATERDRDNSPLHF.

The chain's CDR3 is CASSPLGGVAYNEQFF. For the CDR3, the DNA is TGTGCCAGCAGTCCATTGGGGGGAGTAGCCTACAATGAGCAGTTCTTC. The rearrangement uses TRBV11-2 and TRBJ2-1, with a weak D call TRBD2 (6 bases). The CDR3 runs 16 residues. V lost 6 bases and J 2 bases, leaving 17 bases between the germline ends. From germline, CDR1 is SGHAT and CDR2 FQNNGV.

This chain links TRBV5-5 with TRBJ2-7, with D maybe TRBD2 (5 bases). Germline CDR1 is SGHKS and CDR2 is YYEKEE (reference sequence). This CDR3 contains 13 residues. V was shortened by 4 bases and J by 3 bases, with 11 bases between the two germline ends. CDR3 DNA: TGTGCCAGCAGCCATACTAGGTACTACGAGCAGTACTTC. The encoded protein is CASSHTRYYEQYF.

V gene TRBV28 combines with J gene TRBJ2-7; 8 bases are shared with TRBD2. V trimming: 7 bases; J trimming: 4 bases; junction bases outside the gene matches: 9. There are 14 residues in the CDR3. Germline assignment: CDR1 MDHEN and CDR2 SYDVKM. CDR3 region: CASMYGRGVYEQYF. Here the CDR3 DNA reads TGTGCCAGCATGTACGGGAGGGGGGTGTACGAGCAGTACTTC.

This clone showed up just once. V is TRBV6-5 and J is TRBJ2-2, with 10 bases identical to TRBD1. J lost 6 bases, V lost 7 bases, and 8 bases had no gene match. The CDR3 totals 15 residues. Per the germline V gene, CDR1 is MNHEY and CDR2 is SVGAGI. CDR3 loop: CASTALGTGAGELFF. The DNA for the CDR3 is TGTGCCAGCACCGCCCTCGGGACAGGGGCCGGGGAGCTGTTTTTT.

The chain links TRBV5-1 to TRBJ2-1, with no clear D. Germline V CDR1 and CDR2: SGHRS, YFSETQ. The CDR3 runs 15 residues. The V gene lost 1 base and the J gene lost 8 bases, with 16 bases spanning the gap. CDR3 amino acids: CASSLNGQRLDEQFF. CDR3 DNA: TGCGCCAGCAGCTTGAATGGTCAACGACTCGATGAGCAGTTCTTC.

The chain joins TRBV5-1 to TRBJ2-7; a possible D gene is TRBD2 (5 bases). Germline loops: CDR1 SGHRS, CDR2 YFSETQ. This CDR3 has 14 residues. V was cut by 3 bases and J by 3 bases, with 13 bases left in between. The DNA of the CDR3 is TGCGCCAGCAGCTCCAGCGGTTTTATCTACGAGCAGTACTTC. Protein sequence: CASSSSGFIYEQYF.

The chain is built from TRBV5-4 and TRBJ2-2; a possible D gene is TRBD2 (5 bases). The CDR3 loop spans 15 amino acids. Trimming stripped 4 bases from V and 5 bases from J, with 15 bases between. Germline CDR1 reads SGHNT; CDR2 reads YYREEE (reference sequence). This CDR3 reads CASSDRRGVTGELFF. The CDR3 coding sequence is TGTGCCAGCAGCGATCGACGGGGAGTGACCGGGGAGCTGTTTTTT.

The rearrangement links TRBV6-4 to TRBJ2-1; 8 nucleotides match TRBD2. With 3 bases clipped from V and 9 bases from J, the junction kept 13 bases outside the gene matches. The CDR3 consists of 16 residues. Germline-derived CDR1 and CDR2 are MRHNA and SNTAGT. The CDR3 nucleotides read TGTGCCAGCAGTGAGGCCGGGGGGGTACCCAGGAGTGAGCAGTTCTTC. Its protein is CASSEAGGVPRSEQFF.

The chain joins TRBV28 to TRBJ2-1; 8 positions agree with TRBD2. This CDR3 is 11 amino acids long. Germline assignment: CDR1 MDHEN and CDR2 SYDVKM. V shed 7 bases, J shed 11 bases, and the junction held 4 bases outside the gene matches. The CDR3 region is CASNTSGKQFF. The CDR3 DNA reads TGTGCCAGCAACACTAGCGGTAAGCAGTTCTTC.

The chain recombines TRBV4-3 with TRBJ1-6; 10 nucleotides match TRBD1. The ends lost 4 bases at V and 4 bases at J; junction bases unmatched: 10. Germline V gene data show CDR1 as LGHNA and CDR2 as YSLEER. The CDR3 is made up of 18 amino acids. The CDR3 DNA reads TGCGCCAGCAGCCTCTGGGACAGGGGCCCTTCTTATAATTCACCCCTCCACTTT. This sequence encodes CASSLWDRGPSYNSPLHF.

The chain combines TRBV10-1 with TRBJ2-4, with D tentatively TRBD2 (6 bases). Germline loops: CDR1 WNHNN, CDR2 SYGVQD (reference sequence). CDR3 length: 16 residues. Trimming removed 0 bases at V and 8 bases at J, with 17 bases between. This CDR3 is CASSESGTAGLDIQYF. The CDR3 DNA is TGCGCCAGCAGTGAGTCGGGGACCGCGGGGTTGGACATTCAGTACTTC.

The J gene is TRBJ2-3, the V gene TRBV5-1, with TRBD2 matching 11 bases. The CDR3 consists of 17 residues. The trim removed 4 bases at V and 2 bases at J, leaving 9 bases unmatched. The germline V gene has CDR1 SGHRS and CDR2 YFSETQ. CDR3 residues: CASSPGLADITTDTQYF. DNA for the CDR3: TGCGCCAGCAGCCCGGGACTAGCGGATATAACCACAGATACGCAGTATTTT.

The chain couples TRBV7-9 to TRBJ1-2, with 10 bases identical to TRBD1. The CDR3 runs to 13 residues. The germline gives CDR1 SEHNR, CDR2 FQNEAQ (reference sequence). V was pared by 4 bases and J by 8 bases, with 4 bases of the junction left unmatched. This CDR3 reads CASSWTGGSGYTF. DNA of the CDR3: TGTGCCAGCAGCTGGACAGGGGGGAGCGGCTACACCTTC.

The chain links TRBV5-5 to TRBJ1-4, with TRBD1 as a possible D gene (6 bases). Germline CDR1 and CDR2: SGHKS and YYEKEE (reference sequence). This CDR3 has 15 amino acids. The V end was cut by 6 bases, the J end by 6 bases, with 18 bases between. Here the CDR3 reads CASTPRGQQHEKLFF. As DNA, the CDR3 is TGTGCCAGCACCCCCCGGGGACAACAACATGAAAAACTGTTTTTT. Variable domain in full (rest from reference TRBV5-5 and TRBJ1-4): DAGVTQSPTHLIKTRGQQVTLRCSPISGHKSVSWYQQVLGQGPQFIFQYYEKEERGRGNFPDRFSARQFPNYSSELNVNALLLGDSALYLCASTPRGQQHEKLFFGSGTQLSVL.

In this sample, this clone turned up once. The chain combines TRBV27 with TRBJ2-7; perhaps TRBD1 as D (5 bases). The germline V gene has CDR1 MNHEY and CDR2 SMNVEV (reference sequence). Trimming shortened V by 3 bases and J by 3 bases, and 9 bases separated the two germline ends. The CDR3 is made up of 13 amino acids. CDR3 in amino acids: CASSFDSNYEQYF. CDR3 nucleotide sequence: TGTGCCAGCAGTTTTGACAGTAACTACGAGCAGTACTTC.

The J gene is TRBJ1-5, the V gene TRBV2; a weak D match, TRBD1 (6 bases). The CDR3 sequence is 14 residues long. The germline V and J ends were trimmed by 4 bases and 11 bases, with 18 bases remaining between them. Germline loops: CDR1 SNHLY, CDR2 FYNNEI. The CDR3 loop reads CASSGRTARGAQHF. The CDR3, as DNA: TGTGCCAGCAGTGGAAGGACAGCCCGGGGGGCCCAGCATTTT.

The sample holds one count of this clone. This chain connects TRBV27 to TRBJ2-1, with a tentative D call TRBD2 (6 bases). V shed 3 bases and J shed 4 bases, with 7 bases lying between them. Germline CDR1 MNHEY, CDR2 SMNVEV (reference sequence). The CDR3 consists of 13 residues. This CDR3 reads CASSLGGYNEQFF. CDR3 DNA: TGTGCCAGCAGTTTGGGGGGTTACAATGAGCAGTTCTTC.

In its sample, this clone was seen once. The V and J genes are TRBV29-1 and TRBJ1-1; D gene uncertain. V dropped 4 bases and J dropped 4 bases, with 7 bases sitting between them. CDR3 length: 11 residues. Per the germline V gene, CDR1 is SQVTM and CDR2 is ANQGSEA. The CDR3 reads CSVGRSTEAFF. Written as DNA, the CDR3 is TGCAGCGTTGGTCGGAGCACTGAAGCTTTCTTT.

The V and J genes are TRBV6-1 and TRBJ2-7; D may be TRBD1 (6 bases). V was trimmed by 5 bases and J by 0 bases, leaving 8 bases between them. The CDR3 consists of 13 residues. The germline gives CDR1 MNHNS, CDR2 SASEGT. CDR3 sequence: CASSRDISYEQYF. CDR3 nucleotide sequence: TGTGCCAGCAGTCGGGACATCTCCTACGAGCAGTACTTC.

The chain recombines TRBV2 with TRBJ1-2; 7 nucleotides line up with TRBD1. There are 14 residues in the CDR3. Trimming at V came to 7 bases and at J to 4 bases, leaving 9 bases not matched to a gene. CDR1 SNHLY and CDR2 FYNNEI come from the germline V gene. The CDR3 is CASNPTGTTYGYTF. CDR3 DNA sequence: TGTGCCAGCAACCCGACAGGGACAACCTATGGCTACACCTTC.

This clone occurred many times. The V and J genes are TRBV6-5 and TRBJ2-1; D remains ambiguous. In germline, CDR1 is MNHEY, CDR2 SVGAGI. Trimming removed 4 bases from V and 5 bases from J, with 3 bases in between. The CDR3 sequence is 11 residues long. DNA for the CDR3: TGTGCCAGCAGTTTAAACAATGAGCAGTTCTTC. Translation: CASSLNNEQFF.

This chain connects TRBV3-1 (or the pseudogene TRBV3-2) to TRBJ1-2; D remains unclear. Trimming pared 0 bases from V and 8 bases from J, leaving 10 bases between. CDR3 length: 13 amino acids. Germline values: CDR1 LGHDT, CDR2 YNNKEL (reference sequence). CDR3 region: CASSQDTRRGYTF. CDR3 coding DNA: TGTGCCAGCAGCCAAGATACGCGAAGAGGCTACACCTTC.

The CDR3 protein is CASSLVGGSLDYTF. DNA of the CDR3: TGTGCCAGCAGCTTAGTGGGGGGTTCCCTGGATTACACCTTC. The J gene is TRBJ1-2, the V gene TRBV7-2, with TRBD1 as a possible D gene (5 bases). The CDR3 covers 14 residues. V dropped 1 base and J dropped 11 bases, with 17 bases sitting between them. Germline V CDR1 and CDR2: SGHTA, FQGNSA.

The chain carries TRBV28 and TRBJ1-2; TRBD1 might be the D (6 bases). The V end was cut by 6 bases, the J end by 4 bases, with 18 bases between. The CDR3 is 15 amino acids. Germline assignment: CDR1 MDHEN and CDR2 SYDVKM. CDR3 amino acids: CASSPQGSLGYGYTF. The CDR3 DNA follows: TGTGCCAGCAGCCCACAGGGATCCTTAGGCTATGGCTACACCTTC.

The chain couples TRBV7-2 to TRBJ2-3, with 11 bases aligning to TRBD2. This CDR3 spans 16 amino acids. Per the germline V gene, CDR1 is SGHTA and CDR2 is FQGNSA. Unmatched junction bases numbered 3, after V lost 1 base and J lost 3 bases. The DNA for the CDR3 is TGTGCCAGCAGCTTAGGACTAGCGGGAAGGACAGATACGCAGTATTTT. Translated: CASSLGLAGRTDTQYF.

The chain links TRBV7-9 to TRBJ2-7; 8 bases are shared with TRBD2. V was pared by 1 base and J by 6 bases, with 5 bases of the junction left unmatched. This CDR3 comprises 14 residues. Looked up from germline, CDR1 is SEHNR and CDR2 is FQNEAQ (reference sequence). The CDR3 is CASSLGKTSGEQYF. In nucleotides, the CDR3 is TGTGCCAGCAGCTTAGGGAAAACTAGCGGCGAGCAGTACTTC.

The CDR3 coding sequence is TGTGCCAGCAGTAGCACCCAGGGGGTTAGTGGCTACACCTTC. Translating it yields CASSSTQGVSGYTF. This rearrangement joins TRBV6-5 to TRBJ1-2, with 7 bases fitting TRBD1. The trim removed 5 bases at V and 7 bases at J, leaving 10 bases unmatched. The CDR3 length is 14 residues. Looked up from germline, CDR1 is MNHEY and CDR2 is SVGAGI.

The J gene is TRBJ1-1, the V gene TRBV27, with D possibly being TRBD1 (5 bases). The CDR3 has 15 residues. Trimming pared 0 bases from V and 1 base from J, leaving 9 bases between. From germline, CDR1 is MNHEY and CDR2 SMNVEV (reference sequence). The CDR3 loop is CASSLSYQGNTEAFF. CDR3 DNA sequence: TGTGCCAGCAGTTTATCGTACCAGGGGAACACTGAAGCTTTCTTT.